The source of this T cell receptor beta chain is a study of T cell repertoires in cytomegalovirus infection. Whole-study context: Public signatures in TCR beta pointed to CMV infection and matching HLA type.

CDR1 is LGHNA, CDR2 YSLEER, per germline. After removal of 0 bases from V and 0 bases from J, the junction contained 1 base not matched to a gene. The CDR3 consists of 17 residues. A few counts support this clonotype. Its antigen is not identified. TCRdb itself ran the reads through MiXCR, one entry per CDR3 protein. The profile shows around 770,000 distinct CDR3 sequences, just under 30% of them singletons. The source was cultured CD8+ T cells from PBMCs, collected from culture after CMV antigen stimulation. The receptor was derived from a human donor in good health (CMV status not recorded). Some clones in this sample may be carry-over from other donors' samples. The rearrangement uses TRBV4-3 and TRBJ2-3; TRBD2 matches 12 bases. This chain's CDR3 is CASSQDGLAGSTDTQYF. The DNA of the CDR3 is TGCGCCAGCAGCCAAGATGGACTAGCGGGGAGCACAGATACGCAGTATTTT.